This T cell receptor (beta chain) emerged from a study of shared clonotypes between healthy human individuals. Nashville, Tennessee was home to all donors, each a Caucasian adult. The CDR3 sequence is 16 residues long. Germline trimming cut 4 bases from V and 0 bases from J; bases unmatched to any gene: 6. Germline CDR1 reads SGHNT; CDR2 reads YYREEE (reference sequence). Produced via immunoSEQ multiplex PCR; TCRdb's table is partial and in-frame only. The sample has 400,000 to 500,000 clones, roughly four fifths seen once. The chain uses TRBV5-4 and TRBJ1-2, with 10 bases fitting TRBD1. This clonotype originated in a woman in her 40s in good health. Some clones in this sample may be carry-over from other donors' samples. Material for sequencing was PBMCs. The CDR3 region is CASSPNGQGANYGYTF. The CDR3 DNA follows: TGTGCCAGCAGCCCCAACGGACAGGGGGCTAACTATGGCTACACCTTC.